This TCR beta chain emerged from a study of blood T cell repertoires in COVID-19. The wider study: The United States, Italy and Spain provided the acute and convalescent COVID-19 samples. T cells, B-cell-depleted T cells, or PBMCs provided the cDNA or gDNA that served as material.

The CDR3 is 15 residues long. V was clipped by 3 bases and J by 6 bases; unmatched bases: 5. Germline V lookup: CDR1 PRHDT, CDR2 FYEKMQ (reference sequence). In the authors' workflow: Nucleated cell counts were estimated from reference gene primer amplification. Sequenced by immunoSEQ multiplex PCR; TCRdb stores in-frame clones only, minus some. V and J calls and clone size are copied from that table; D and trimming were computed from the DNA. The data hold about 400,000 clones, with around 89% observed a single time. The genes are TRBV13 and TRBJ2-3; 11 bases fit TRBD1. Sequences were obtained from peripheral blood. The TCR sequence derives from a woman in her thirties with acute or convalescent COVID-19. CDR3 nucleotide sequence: TGTGCCAGCAGCTTTTGGACAGGGGGCAACGATACGCAGTATTTT. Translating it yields CASSFWTGGNDTQYF.